The 25 T cell receptor beta chains reported below all come from one sample, sequenced in a study of T-cell memory formation after mild COVID-19. MiXCR, applied by TCRdb to the 5' RACE reads, yields one record per CDR3 protein. The sample consists of more than 85,000 distinct CDR3 sequences, 11% of them appearing once. The sequencing input was PBMCs or a T cell subset sorted from them (not recorded which). The receptors stem from a man aged 18 to 30 who had mild COVID-19 (a few samples of this study predate the infection). Cell type and time point are not known.

A few counts support this clonotype. The rearrangement uses TRBV6-5 and TRBJ2-1; 10 nucleotides match TRBD2. J was trimmed by 8 bases and V by 5 bases; bases with no gene match: 9. Germline V gene sequence: CDR1 MNHEY, CDR2 SVGAGI. The CDR3 spans 15 residues. The CDR3 DNA sequence: TGTGCCAGCAGTCAATTAGCGGGGGGTAGGGATGAGCAGTTCTTC. It translates to CASSQLAGGRDEQFF.

V gene TRBV6-2 or TRBV6-3 combines with J gene TRBJ2-7, with 8 bases fitting TRBD1. The CDR3 totals 13 residues. Germline V gene sequence: CDR1 MNHEY, CDR2 SVGEGT. Germline trimming cut 5 bases from V and 3 bases from J; bases unmatched to any gene: 3. The CDR3 nucleotides read TGTGCCAGCAGTCCCGACAGGGGCTACGAGCAGTACGTC. Protein: CASSPDRGYEQYV.

This clonotype was observed a few times. The DNA for the CDR3 is TGTGCCAGCAGCTCAGCCCCTGGGGGAGCCGGGGAGCTGTTTTTT. It codes for CASSSAPGGAGELFF. The rearrangement uses TRBV7-2 and TRBJ2-2, with D perhaps TRBD1 or TRBD2 (5 bases each). There are 15 residues in the CDR3. The germline V and J ends were trimmed by 4 bases and 6 bases, with 15 bases remaining between them. The V gene's germline CDR1 is SGHTA and CDR2 FQGNSA. Combining the CDR3 with reference TRBV7-2 and TRBJ2-2 gives the whole variable domain GAGVSQSPSNKVTEKGKDVELRCDPISGHTALYWYRQSLGQGLEFLIYFQGNSAPDKSGLPSDRFSAERTGGSVSTLTIQRTQQEDSAVYLCASSSAPGGAGELFFGEGSRLTVL.

The chain has TRBV9 and TRBJ1-5; D might be TRBD1 (5 bases). V lost 4 bases and J lost 5, with 13 bases in between. Germline CDR1 is SGDLS and CDR2 is YYNGEE. The CDR3 totals 14 residues. The CDR3 region has the DNA TGTGCCAGCAGCCCGTGGGACGGTGATCAGCCCCAGCATTTT. This gives the protein CASSPWDGDQPQHF.

This clonotype has only a few counts. The DNA for the CDR3 is TGTGCCAGCAGCCACCCCCGACACTTTAGCAATCAGCCCCAGCATTTT. It encodes CASSHPRHFSNQPQHF. The chain links TRBV6-2 or TRBV6-3 to TRBJ1-5, with D unresolved. The germline V gene has CDR1 MNHEY and CDR2 SVGEGT. The CDR3 is made up of 16 amino acids. V shed 6 bases and J shed 0 bases, with 15 bases lying between them.

This clonotype has just a few counts. The chain employs TRBV29-1 and TRBJ2-5; 8 bases are a match to TRBD1. The ends lost 7 bases at V and 0 bases at J; junction bases unmatched: 4. This CDR3 spans 13 amino acids. Germline loops: CDR1 SQVTM, CDR2 ANQGSEA. The CDR3, as DNA: TGCAGCGCGGACAGGGCTAACCAAGAGACCCAGTACTTC. Its translation: CSADRANQETQYF.

Only a few counts were recorded for this clonotype. The chain joins TRBV4-1 to TRBJ2-5; maybe TRBD2 (6 bases). The CDR3 is 14 residues long. With 1 base removed from V and 5 bases from J, the gap between germline ends came to 11 bases. The germline CDR1 and CDR2 sequences are MGHRA and YSYEKL. The CDR3 here is CASSQVSGAETQYF. Written as DNA, the CDR3 is TGCGCCAGCAGCCAAGTTTCGGGAGCGGAGACCCAGTACTTC.

This clonotype was seen a few times. The rearrangement links TRBV10-3 to TRBJ1-1; D perhaps matches TRBD1 (6 bases). CDR1 and CDR2 from the germline V gene are ENHRY and SYGVKD. The germline V and J ends were trimmed by 8 bases and 4 bases, with 14 bases remaining between them. The CDR3 extends over 13 amino acids. The CDR3 nucleotides read TGTGCCATCCAAGGCCCGACAGGCACTGAAGCTTTCTTT. Translating it yields CAIQGPTGTEAFF.

This clonotype was observed at least ten times. The CDR3 loop reads CASSGETQYF. The DNA for the CDR3 is TGTGCCAGCAGTGGAGAGACCCAGTACTTC. The chain combines TRBV25-1 with TRBJ2-5; D is unresolved. The germline V gene has CDR1 MGHDK and CDR2 SYGVNS. There are 10 residues in the CDR3. The germline V and J ends were trimmed by 4 bases and 4 bases, with 1 base remaining between them.

A few counts support this clonotype. This chain uses TRBV7-9 with TRBJ1-5; TRBD1 aligns across 7 bases. The germline V gene encodes CDR1 SEHNR and CDR2 FQNEAQ (reference sequence). V lost 5 bases to trimming and J lost 7 bases; unmatched junction nucleotides: 8. The CDR3 is 14 residues long. Here the CDR3 reads CASSLGTARQPQHF. The CDR3 DNA sequence: TGTGCCAGCAGCCTTGGGACAGCTCGGCAGCCCCAGCATTTT.

This clonotype was seen a handful of times. The V call is TRBV6-2 or TRBV6-3, the J call TRBJ2-7, with 12 bases fitting TRBD1. This CDR3 is built from 15 residues. Germline V lookup: CDR1 MNHEY, CDR2 SVGEGT. V trimming: 4 bases; J trimming: 5 bases; junction bases outside the gene matches: 6. CDR3 sequence reads: CASSFRDRGRDEQYF. DNA for the CDR3: TGTGCCAGCAGTTTCCGGGACAGGGGGCGCGACGAGCAGTACTTC.

This chain joins TRBV4-1 and TRBJ2-3, with D tentatively TRBD1 or TRBD2 (5 bases each). CDR1 MGHRA and CDR2 YSYEKL come from the germline V gene. The CDR3 is made up of 13 amino acids. Trimming pared 6 bases from V and 4 bases from J, leaving 11 bases between. CDR3 amino acids: CASRLQGADTQYF. CDR3 sequence (DNA): TGCGCCAGCAGACTCCAGGGAGCAGATACGCAGTATTTT.

The rearrangement links TRBV7-9 to TRBJ2-6, with no clear D. V lost 2 bases, J lost 1 base, and 3 bases lay in between. This CDR3 contains 14 residues. Germline lookup yields CDR1 SEHNR and CDR2 FQNEAQ (reference sequence). This CDR3 reads CASSLRSGANVLTF. CDR3 nucleotides: TGTGCCAGCAGCTTAAGGTCTGGGGCCAACGTCCTGACTTTC.

The CDR3 nucleotides read TGTGCCAGCAGCCCGACCGGACAGGGGGCCTCTTCACCCCTCCACTTT. Amino acid sequence: CASSPTGQGASSPLHF. V gene TRBV27 combines with J gene TRBJ1-6, with 11 positions matching TRBD1. The CDR3 extends over 16 amino acids. Germline loops: CDR1 MNHEY, CDR2 SMNVEV (reference sequence). Losses at the gene ends were 6 bases for V and 9 bases for J; bases not matched to a gene: 10.

This clonotype was observed many times. The chain has TRBV6-2 or TRBV6-3 and TRBJ1-5, with D perhaps TRBD1 (5 bases). CDR3 length: 15 amino acids. The germline gives CDR1 MNHEY, CDR2 SVGEGT. V was pared by 7 bases and J by 3 bases, with 16 bases between. CDR3 DNA: TGTGCCAGCAAAGGTTGGGGCCACGACAATCAGCCCCAGCATTTT. The encoded protein is CASKGWGHDNQPQHF.

This clonotype was seen only a few times. The V gene is TRBV5-1, the J gene TRBJ2-5; weak D call: TRBD2 (5 bases). With 5 bases removed from V and 5 bases from J, the gap between germline ends came to 13 bases. Germline CDR1 and CDR2: SGHRS and YFSETQ. This CDR3 region has 13 residues. As DNA, the CDR3 is TGCGCCAGCAGGGAGGCGCTATCGGAGACCCAGTACTTC. Translation: CASREALSETQYF.

The V call is TRBV4-3, the J call TRBJ1-6; D gene unclear. V gave up 0 bases and J gave up 9 bases, with 12 bases separating them. The V gene's germline CDR1 is LGHNA and CDR2 YSLEER. The CDR3 covers 15 residues. The CDR3 loop is CASSQDSTPSSPLHF. CDR3 sequence (DNA): TGCGCCAGCAGCCAAGACTCCACTCCTAGTTCACCCCTCCACTTT.

This clonotype was observed a few times. V gene TRBV12-3 or TRBV12-4 combines with J gene TRBJ2-7; TRBD1 agrees at 9 bases. This CDR3 is built from 14 residues. Trimming cost V 4 bases and J 4 bases; bases outside gene matches: 5. The CDR3 bases are TGTGCCAGCAGTTCAACAGGGGGCATTTACGAGCAGTACTTC. Its protein product is CASSSTGGIYEQYF.

This clonotype has a count of ten or more. The CDR3 DNA reads TGTGCCAGCAGTTACTTCGCAACCGGGGAGCTGTTTTTT. As protein: CASSYFATGELFF. The chain has TRBV6-6 and TRBJ2-2; no clear D. The germline V and J ends were trimmed by 1 base and 5 bases, with 5 bases remaining between them. Germline V CDR1 and CDR2: MNHNY, SVGAGI (reference sequence). The CDR3 runs 13 residues.

This clonotype came up a few times. The chain employs TRBV4-3 and TRBJ1-4; a weak D match, TRBD1 (5 bases). CDR1 and CDR2 from the germline V gene are LGHNA and YSLEER. This CDR3 has 18 residues. Between the trimmed V and J ends, which lost 0 bases and 10 bases, there was a span of 24 bases. CDR3 amino acids: CASSQDRAALPGGGKLFF. In nucleotides, the CDR3 is TGCGCCAGCAGCCAAGATCGGGCAGCACTGCCCGGGGGGGGAAAACTGTTTTTT.

By its share, this clonotype is medium-sized (0.01 to 0.1%). V is TRBV24-1 and J is TRBJ2-1; D remains ambiguous. This CDR3 is 12 amino acids long. Germline V gives CDR1 KGHDR, CDR2 SFDVKD. V was trimmed by 3 bases and J by 8 bases, leaving 7 bases between them. CDR3 DNA: TGTGCCACCAGTGATCTTAGGTATGAGCAGTTCTTC. This codes for CATSDLRYEQFF.

This clonotype was seen a few times. This chain uses TRBV29-1 with TRBJ2-3; D may match TRBD1 or TRBD2 (6 bases each). Trimming stripped 4 bases from V and 4 bases from J, with 18 bases between. The germline CDR1 and CDR2 sequences are SQVTM and ANQGSEA. The CDR3 has 15 residues. The CDR3 nucleotides are TGCAGCGTTGCGGACTACAGGGAAGTGGCAGATACGCAGTATTTT. Protein sequence: CSVADYREVADTQYF.

This clonotype occurred a few times. The chain joins TRBV7-6 to TRBJ1-1, with D hard to call. The CDR3 contains 16 residues. V was clipped by 1 base and J by 5 bases, with 17 bases between them. CDR1 is SGHVS and CDR2 is FNYEAQ in the germline V gene. CDR3 sequence: CASSLGFAGINTEAFF. The CDR3 DNA follows: TGTGCCAGCAGCTTAGGATTTGCGGGGATTAATACTGAAGCTTTCTTT.

This clonotype was counted ten times or more. The chain joins TRBV5-1 to TRBJ2-1, with D perhaps TRBD1 (5 bases). Trimming cost V 7 bases and J 9 bases, with 11 bases left between them. From germline, CDR1 is SGHRS and CDR2 YFSETQ. This CDR3 region has 11 residues. The chain's CDR3 is CASRQGLEQFF. The CDR3 DNA is TGCGCCAGCCGGCAGGGTCTTGAGCAGTTCTTC.

This clonotype was seen repeatedly, ten times or more. The J gene is TRBJ2-1, the V gene TRBV6-5; 8 positions agree with TRBD2. The CDR3 sequence is 17 residues long. V trimming: 6 bases; J trimming: 1 base; junction bases outside the gene matches: 11. Germline V CDR1 and CDR2: MNHEY, SVGAGI. The CDR3 coding sequence is TGTGCCAGCAGCCCCGGGGGGGCGGCGGCTTCCTACAATGAGCAGTTCTTC. Residues: CASSPGGAAASYNEQFF.